These T cell receptor beta chains were read from a single sample in a study of shared clonotypes between healthy human individuals. Clones were sequenced by immunoSEQ multiplex PCR, and TCRdb holds only the in-frame ones, with some missing. The table includes about 460,000 clones, 60% to 80% detected once. Sequences were obtained from PBMCs. The origin of the receptors is a woman aged 40 to 50 in good health. Some clones in this sample may be carry-over from other donors' samples. CDR3s include the opening cysteine and the closing phenylalanine or tryptophan. The D gene is left open where the match is weak. A clone size is listed for some rows: how often the clone was seen (once, few, many), or a class if it is expanded.

cdr3_length j_call d_call v_call clone_size cdr3_nt cdr3_aa
16 TRBJ1-2 TRBD1 TRBV9 . TGTGCCAGCAGCGCCGGGGGACAGGGGGTATGGTATGGCTACACCTTC CASSAGGQGVWYGYTF
15 TRBJ1-2 . TRBV5-4 . TGTGCCAGCAGCTTGGAATGGAAAAACAACTATGGCTACACCTTC CASSLEWKNNYGYTF
16 TRBJ2-3 TRBD2 TRBV7-3 . TGTGCCAGCAGCTCCCAACTAGCGGGGGGCGCTGGTACGCAGTATTTT CASSSQLAGGAGTQYF
16 TRBJ2-1 TRBD2 TRBV4-3 . TGCGCCAGCAGCCACTCCATAGCGGGAGGGTACAATGAGCAGTTCTTC CASSHSIAGGYNEQFF
16 TRBJ2-1 . TRBV5-1 . TGCGCCAGCAGCTTGGCCGCAGGGGGAGGGTACAATGAGCAGTTCTTC CASSLAAGGGYNEQFF
17 TRBJ2-2 . TRBV19 . TGTGCCAGTAGTACAGCCCGGGACTCCTCGAACACCGGGGAGCTGTTTTTT CASSTARDSSNTGELFF
15 TRBJ2-7 . TRBV18 . TGTGCCAGCTCACCACGGCGGGACAGCTCCTACGAGCAGTACTTC CASSPRRDSSYEQYF
12 TRBJ2-1 . TRBV6-1 . TGTGCCTGCAGTGAATGGGCCCAAAAGCAGTTCTTC CACSEWAQKQFF
15 TRBJ1-2 . TRBV7-2 . TGTGCCAGCAGCCTCTACGTGGGACTACCCCAGGGCTACACCTTC CASSLYVGLPQGYTF
15 TRBJ2-7 . TRBV30 many TGTGCCTGGAGTGTCGGGCTAGCCGGCGCCTACGAGCAGTACTTC CAWSVGLAGAYEQYF
14 TRBJ2-4 TRBD1 TRBV14 once TGTGCCAGCAGCCTCACAGGGGGGAGAAACATTCAGTACTTC CASSLTGGRNIQYF
14 TRBJ2-7 . TRBV6-5 . TGTGCCAGCAGTTACTCGTTCAGTTCCTACGAGCAGTACTTC CASSYSFSSYEQYF
13 TRBJ1-5 . TRBV12-1 . TGTGCCAGCAGCTTGGGGGGGCCTTGGCCCCAGCATTTT CASSLGGPWPQHF
12 TRBJ2-1 . TRBV29-1 . TGCAGCGCTAGGGACGCTGGAGGTGAGCAGTTCTTC CSARDAGGEQFF
13 TRBJ2-7 TRBD1 TRBV7-2 . TGTGCCAGCAGCTCCCCCACGGGACAGGGATCGGGTTTC CASSSPTGQGSGF
12 TRBJ1-1 . TRBV7-2 once TGTGCCAGCAGCTTAGGTAACGCTGAAGCTTTCTTT CASSLGNAEAFF
11 TRBJ2-3 . TRBV2 . TGTGCCAGCAGTACTAAGGATACGCAGTATTTT CASSTKDTQYF